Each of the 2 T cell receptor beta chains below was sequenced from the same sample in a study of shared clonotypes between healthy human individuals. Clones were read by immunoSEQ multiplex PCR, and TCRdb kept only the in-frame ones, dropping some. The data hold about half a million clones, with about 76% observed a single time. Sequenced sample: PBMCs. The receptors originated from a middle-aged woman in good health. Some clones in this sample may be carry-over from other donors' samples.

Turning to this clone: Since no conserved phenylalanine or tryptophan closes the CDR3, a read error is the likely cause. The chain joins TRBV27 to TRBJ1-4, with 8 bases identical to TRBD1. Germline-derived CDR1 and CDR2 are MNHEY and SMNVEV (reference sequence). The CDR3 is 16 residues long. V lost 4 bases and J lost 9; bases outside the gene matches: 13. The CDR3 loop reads CASSSTLRTGRQKLFL. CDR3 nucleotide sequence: TGTGCCAGCAGTTCTACGCTAAGGACAGGGCGGCAAAAACTGTTTCTT.

The DNA for the CDR3 is TGTGCCATCAGTGTGGGCAGGGACACAGATACGCAGTATTTT. Translating gives CAISVGRDTDTQYF. The V and J genes are TRBV10-3 and TRBJ2-3; possibly TRBD1 for D (5 bases). The CDR3 has 14 amino acids. Germline assignment: CDR1 ENHRY and CDR2 SYGVKD. The germline V and J ends were trimmed by 4 bases and 2 bases, with 10 bases remaining between them.